The 27 T cell receptor beta chains reported below all come from one sample, sequenced in a study of cytomegalovirus exposure and HLA in healthy donors. Primers for the PCR totalled 60 Vbeta and 13 Jbeta. This table comes from immunoSEQ multiplex PCR, and its TCRdb copy is limited to in-frame clones, with some not included. The table has some 170,000 clones, about 69% seen once. The source material was PBMCs. The receptors stem from a human donor in good health.

The chain carries TRBV6-1 and TRBJ1-4; D possibly corresponds to TRBD1 (6 bases). The CDR3 is 14 residues long. V lost 8 bases and J 8 bases, leaving 18 bases between the germline ends. Per germline, CDR1 MNHNS and CDR2 SASEGT. The CDR3: CASVRGGGEEKLFF. CDR3 in DNA: TGTGCCAGCGTACGAGGGGGGGGCGAGGAAAAACTGTTTTTT.

This sequence joins TRBV19 and TRBJ2-2; D possibly corresponds to TRBD1 (5 bases). CDR3 size: 13 residues. Germline CDR1 reads LNHDA; CDR2 reads SQIVND (reference sequence). V lost 8 bases and J lost 1, with 8 bases in between. The CDR3 sequence is CASADRNTGELFF. The CDR3, as DNA: TGTGCCAGTGCCGACAGGAACACCGGGGAGCTGTTTTTT.

This chain connects TRBV5-1 to TRBJ2-7; the match to TRBD1 covers 8 bases. This CDR3 comprises 13 residues. Germline values: CDR1 SGHRS, CDR2 YFSETQ. V was clipped by 3 bases and J by 4 bases; unmatched bases: 3. CDR3 DNA: TGCGCCAGCAGCTACCAGGGGGCTTACGAGCAGTACTTC. Its translation is CASSYQGAYEQYF.

This chain connects TRBV5-1 to TRBJ2-1, with TRBD1 identical over 8 bases. This CDR3 comprises 16 residues. The V gene end was trimmed by 3 bases and the J gene end by 1 base; junction bases not matched to a gene: 6. Germline V gene data show CDR1 as SGHRS and CDR2 as YFSETQ. The CDR3 is CASSWGQERSYNEQFF. The CDR3 DNA reads TGCGCCAGCAGCTGGGGACAGGAGAGGTCCTACAATGAGCAGTTCTTC.

This clone was counted a few times. The V and J genes are TRBV6-1 and TRBJ1-2, with 8 bases matching TRBD1. The CDR3 has 15 amino acids. Trimming took 0 bases from V and 8 from J; bases not matched to a gene: 8. CDR1 and CDR2 (germline): MNHNS, SASEGT. CDR3 sequence: CASSEAIGQGGGYTF. The CDR3 DNA is TGTGCCAGCAGTGAAGCCATAGGACAGGGAGGAGGCTACACCTTC.

The chain joins TRBV19 to TRBJ2-5; D ambiguous. The CDR3 totals 12 residues. Germline V CDR1 and CDR2: LNHDA, SQIVND (reference sequence). The CDR3 loop reads CLGPKIEETQYF. The CDR3 DNA reads as TGTCTGGGCCCCAAGATCGAAGAGACCCAGTACTTC.

The CDR3 nucleotides are TGTGCCAGCTCACCGTCGGCGGGGGCGAACACCGGGGAGCTGTTTTTT. As protein: CASSPSAGANTGELFF. The gene calls are TRBV18 and TRBJ2-2, with 7 bases that match TRBD2. CDR3 size: 16 residues. Trimming at V came to 3 bases and at J to 0 bases, leaving 4 bases not matched to a gene. Per the germline V gene, CDR1 is KGHSH and CDR2 is LQKENI.

The chain joins TRBV13 to TRBJ1-1; 7 bases match TRBD1. This CDR3 is built from 16 residues. Germline V CDR1 and CDR2: PRHDT, FYEKMQ (reference sequence). V lost 8 bases to trimming and J lost 0 bases; unmatched junction nucleotides: 12. The CDR3 is CASGQQGLGMNTEAFF. For the CDR3, the DNA is TGTGCCAGCGGACAACAGGGGCTGGGGATGAACACTGAAGCTTTCTTT.

This clone has a handful of counts. This chain uses TRBV7-9 with TRBJ1-2, with 8 bases aligning to TRBD1. The CDR3 is made up of 19 amino acids. With 1 base clipped from V and 4 bases from J, the junction kept 17 bases outside the gene matches. Germline CDR1 reads SEHNR; CDR2 reads FQNEAQ (reference sequence). The CDR3 DNA reads as TGTGCCAGCAGCTTAGGGGCCGGGACAGGATTTAGGGCGCTCTATGGCTACACCTTC. Protein product: CASSLGAGTGFRALYGYTF.

The V and J genes are TRBV10-3 and TRBJ1-6; a possible D gene is TRBD1 (6 bases). V lost 6 bases and J 7 bases, leaving 10 bases between the germline ends. Germline assignment: CDR1 ENHRY and CDR2 SYGVKD. The CDR3 is 13 residues long. The CDR3 region has the DNA TGTGCCATCAGCAGGGGTCCCAATTCACCCCTCCACTTT. Translating gives CAISRGPNSPLHF.

The table lists this clone with a count of one. The rearrangement uses TRBV13 and TRBJ2-3; 7 positions match TRBD1. V trimming: 5 bases; J trimming: 2 bases; junction bases outside the gene matches: 13. This CDR3 comprises 17 residues. The germline V gene has CDR1 PRHDT and CDR2 FYEKMQ (reference sequence). The CDR3 DNA is TGTGCCAGCAGCCTCCCCTCCCGACAGGGCAACACAGATACGCAGTATTTT. Residues: CASSLPSRQGNTDTQYF.

The chain is built from TRBV25-1 and TRBJ2-6; TRBD1 might be the D (6 bases). Germline loops: CDR1 MGHDK, CDR2 SYGVNS. The CDR3 runs to 15 residues. Trimming left V 4 bases short and J 4 bases short, with 11 bases between. The CDR3 DNA is TGTGCCAGCAGTGTGGGGGCGCCCGGGGCCAACGTCCTGACTTTC. Its translation: CASSVGAPGANVLTF.

V and J are TRBV4-1 and TRBJ1-6; 9 positions agree with TRBD1. The CDR3 has 13 amino acids. Germline-derived CDR1 and CDR2 are MGHRA and YSYEKL. V shed 5 bases and J 12 bases; nucleotides not matched to a gene: 5. DNA of the CDR3: TGCGCCAGCAGCTTGGACAGGGGACAACCCCTCCACTTT. Translated, it gives CASSLDRGQPLHF.

V gene TRBV9 combines with J gene TRBJ1-5, with D possibly being TRBD1 (5 bases). The CDR3 runs 15 residues. Trimming stripped 0 bases from V and 4 bases from J, with 11 bases between. The germline V gene has CDR1 SGDLS and CDR2 YYNGEE. DNA of the CDR3: TGTGCCAGCAGCGTAGAGGGGTCACAAAATCAGCCCCAGCATTTT. Amino acid sequence: CASSVEGSQNQPQHF. Combining the CDR3 with reference TRBV9 and TRBJ1-5 gives the whole variable domain DSGVTQTPKHLITATGQRVTLRCSPRSGDLSVYWYQQSLDQGLQFLIQYYNGEERAKGNILERFSAQQFPDLHSELNLSSLELGDSALYFCASSVEGSQNQPQHFGDGTRLSIL.

J is TRBJ2-3 and V is TRBV6-1, with TRBD2 matching over 11 bases. Germline V gene lookup returns CDR1 MNHNS and CDR2 SASEGT. CDR3 length equals 15 residues. Trimming cost V 5 bases and J 4 bases; bases outside gene matches: 5. CDR3 DNA: TGTGCCAGCAGTACCCTAGCGGGGGGATCAGATACGCAGTATTTT. Translating it yields CASSTLAGGSDTQYF.

The chain combines TRBV27 with TRBJ2-1, with 7 bases that match TRBD2. The J segment lost 7 bases and the V segment lost 6 bases, leaving 9 bases of the junction unmatched. Germline V CDR1 and CDR2: MNHEY, SMNVEV (reference sequence). This CDR3 has 14 residues. The CDR3 DNA sequence: TGTGCCAGCAGCCGCGGGACTACATCAAATGAGCAGTTCTTC. Amino acids: CASSRGTTSNEQFF.

This clone was recorded only once. The rearrangement joins TRBV30 to TRBJ2-7; D possibly corresponds to TRBD1 (5 bases). The CDR3 totals 13 residues. CDR1 is GTSNPN, CDR2 SVGIG, per germline (reference sequence). V was cut by 2 bases and J by 3 bases, with 11 bases left in between. The CDR3 DNA sequence: TGTGCCTGGAGTTCTAACAGGAACTACGAGCAGTACTTC. Translating it yields CAWSSNRNYEQYF.

This chain connects TRBV18 to TRBJ1-1, with D uncertain. The germline V and J ends were trimmed by 6 bases and 1 base, with 9 bases remaining between them. Germline-derived CDR1 and CDR2 are KGHSH and LQKENI. The length of the CDR3 is 13 residues. CDR3 coding DNA: TGTGCCAGCTCCCGAACGCGGAACACTGAAGCTTTCTTT. Encoded protein: CASSRTRNTEAFF.

V gene TRBV2 combines with J gene TRBJ1-3; no firm D call. The germline V gene encodes CDR1 SNHLY and CDR2 FYNNEI. V lost 11 bases and J 4 bases, leaving 15 bases between the germline ends. This CDR3 has 13 residues. CDR3 protein: CASKRGSGNTIYF. Written as DNA, the CDR3 is TGTGCCTCAAAACGGGGTTCAGGAAACACCATATATTTT.

The V call is TRBV2, the J call TRBJ1-1, with unresolved D. This CDR3 contains 12 residues. Looked up from germline, CDR1 is SNHLY and CDR2 is FYNNEI. V was pared by 10 bases and J by 6 bases, with 15 bases between. The CDR3 region is CAKRAEDAEAFF. DNA for the CDR3: TGTGCCAAAAGAGCGGAAGATGCTGAAGCTTTCTTT.

J is TRBJ2-2 and V is TRBV4-1; 11 bases agree with TRBD2. Germline CDR1 reads MGHRA; CDR2 reads YSYEKL. Unmatched junction bases numbered 3, after V lost 2 bases and J lost 4 bases. CDR3 length equals 16 residues. The CDR3 nucleotides read TGCGCCAGCAGCCAATATAGCGGGGGGGCCACCGGGGAGCTGTTTTTT. Translated: CASSQYSGGATGELFF.

This rearrangement joins TRBV7-8 to TRBJ2-1; 8 nucleotides match TRBD2. The J segment lost 9 bases and the V segment lost 5 bases, leaving 6 bases of the junction unmatched. Germline values: CDR1 SGHVS, CDR2 FQNEAQ. The CDR3 runs to 13 residues. The CDR3 spells CASSPSRGGEQFF. Here the CDR3 DNA reads TGTGCCAGCAGCCCTTCTCGGGGGGGTGAGCAGTTCTTC.

The chain combines TRBV11-2 with TRBJ2-5, with D possibly matching TRBD2 (6 bases). Trimming removed 1 base at V and 5 bases at J, with 11 bases between. Germline CDR1 is SGHAT and CDR2 is FQNNGV. CDR3 length: 14 residues. The CDR3 DNA reads as TGTGCCAGCAGCTTAGTCGGGGGTTGGGAGACCCAGTACTTC. Its protein product is CASSLVGGWETQYF. The variable domain in full, with the rest retrieved from reference TRBV11-2 and TRBJ2-5, is EAGVAQSPRYKIIEKRQSVAFWCNPISGHATLYWYQQILGQGPKLLIQFQNNGVVDDSQLPKDRFSAERLKGVDSTLKIQPAKLEDSAVYLCASSLVGGWETQYFGPGTRLLVL.

The chain is built from TRBV5-6 and TRBJ1-1; D is undetermined. CDR1 SGHDT and CDR2 YYEEEE come from the germline V gene. Trimming pared 4 bases from V and 0 bases from J, leaving 16 bases between. The CDR3 totals 16 residues. CDR3 amino acids: CASSVMSTAVNTEAFF. In nucleotides, the CDR3 is TGTGCCAGCAGCGTAATGTCCACGGCGGTGAACACTGAAGCTTTCTTT.

The chain couples TRBV11-3 to TRBJ1-3, with 9 positions matching TRBD1. The germline gives CDR1 SGHNT, CDR2 YENEEA. The trim removed 5 bases at V and 0 bases at J, leaving 5 bases unmatched. The CDR3 covers 16 residues. DNA of the CDR3: TGTGCCAGCAGCCCCGGGACAGGGAACTCTGGAAACACCATATATTTT. The encoded protein is CASSPGTGNSGNTIYF.

The rearrangement joins TRBV5-4 to TRBJ2-3; D might be TRBD2 (6 bases). This CDR3 contains 15 residues. The ends were cut back, 4 bases at V and 2 bases at J, with 14 bases in the middle. Germline V gene lookup returns CDR1 SGHNT and CDR2 YYREEE (reference sequence). In nucleotides, the CDR3 is TGTGCCAGCAGCCTGGGACTGGCTTACACAGATACGCAGTATTTT. Translated: CASSLGLAYTDTQYF.

The chain is built from TRBV27 and TRBJ1-5; 9 positions match TRBD1. The CDR3 loop spans 16 amino acids. Trimming at V came to 5 bases and at J to 5 bases, leaving 10 bases not matched to a gene. Germline V CDR1 and CDR2: MNHEY, SMNVEV (reference sequence). In DNA form, the CDR3 reads TGTGCCAGCAGTAGGACAGGGGCCTTGTTTTATCAGCCCCAGCATTTT. It translates to CASSRTGALFYQPQHF.